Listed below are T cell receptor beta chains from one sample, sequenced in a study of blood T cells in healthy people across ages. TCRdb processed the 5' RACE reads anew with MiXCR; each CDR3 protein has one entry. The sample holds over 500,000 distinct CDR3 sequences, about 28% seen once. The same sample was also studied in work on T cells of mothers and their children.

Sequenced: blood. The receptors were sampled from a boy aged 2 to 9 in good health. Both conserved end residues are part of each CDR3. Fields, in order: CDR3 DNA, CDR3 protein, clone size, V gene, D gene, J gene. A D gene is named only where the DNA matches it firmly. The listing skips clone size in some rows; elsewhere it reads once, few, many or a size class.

CDR3 DNA: TGTGTCAGCAGCCCCCTCGACTCCTCAGGGCATGAGCAGTTCTTC; CDR3 protein: CVSSPLDSSGHEQFF; clone size: NA; V gene: TRBV11-2; D gene: NA; J gene: TRBJ2-1
CDR3 DNA: TGCAGCGTTGGAACAGGGACTTACTATGGCTACACCTTC; CDR3 protein: CSVGTGTYYGYTF; clone size: NA; V gene: TRBV29-1; D gene: NA; J gene: TRBJ1-2
CDR3 DNA: TGTGCCAGTACTCCGTGGGGACAGGGGGAGAATCAGCCCCAGCATTTT; CDR3 protein: CASTPWGQGENQPQHF; clone size: few; V gene: TRBV19; D gene: TRBD1; J gene: TRBJ1-5
CDR3 DNA: TGTGCCAGCAGCCAAGGAGGGACCCACTCCTACGAGCAGTACTTC; CDR3 protein: CASSQGGTHSYEQYF; clone size: NA; V gene: TRBV3-1; D gene: NA; J gene: TRBJ2-7
CDR3 DNA: TGCAGTGCTAGAGTGGACAGACGGATGAACACTGAAGCTTTCTTT; CDR3 protein: CSARVDRRMNTEAFF; clone size: few; V gene: TRBV20-1; D gene: NA; J gene: TRBJ1-1
CDR3 DNA: TGTGCCAGTCAGGACAGGGGCTCCTACGAGCAGTACTTC; CDR3 protein: CASQDRGSYEQYF; clone size: NA; V gene: TRBV12-3/TRBV12-4; D gene: TRBD1; J gene: TRBJ2-7
CDR3 DNA: TGTGCCAGCAGCCAACGCGGTGGGGATCAGCCCCAGCATTTT; CDR3 protein: CASSQRGGDQPQHF; clone size: few; V gene: TRBV3-1; D gene: NA; J gene: TRBJ1-5
CDR3 DNA: TGTGCCAGCAGCCGGGTGCCTAGCCCCACTGAAGCTTTCTTT; CDR3 protein: CASSRVPSPTEAFF; clone size: NA; V gene: TRBV5-5; D gene: NA; J gene: TRBJ1-1
CDR3 DNA: TGTGCCAGCAGCCCACGGACCTTTTATGAAGCTTTCTTT; CDR3 protein: CASSPRTFYEAFF; clone size: NA; V gene: TRBV7-2; D gene: NA; J gene: TRBJ1-1
CDR3 DNA: TGCAGCGTTGAACAGTCCCAGGGGAACTATGGCTACACCTTC; CDR3 protein: CSVEQSQGNYGYTF; clone size: NA; V gene: TRBV29-1; D gene: NA; J gene: TRBJ1-2
CDR3 DNA: TGTGCTAGTGGTTCGGACAGGGGGAGCGAAAAACTGTTTTTT; CDR3 protein: CASGSDRGSEKLFF; clone size: few; V gene: TRBV12-5; D gene: TRBD1; J gene: TRBJ1-4
CDR3 DNA: TGCAGCCCTAGCCGGGACAGGGTGGGCGAGCAGTACTTC; CDR3 protein: CSPSRDRVGEQYF; clone size: NA; V gene: TRBV20-1; D gene: TRBD1; J gene: TRBJ2-7
CDR3 DNA: TGTGCCAGCAGTGGTTCAAATTATCCGGTCCGAGACAGGGGATACGAGCAGTACTTC; CDR3 protein: CASSGSNYPVRDRGYEQYF; clone size: NA; V gene: TRBV2; D gene: TRBD1; J gene: TRBJ2-7
CDR3 DNA: TGTGCCAGCAGCCCGGACAGGGGCTTCTCGACCACTGAAGCTTTCTTT; CDR3 protein: CASSPDRGFSTTEAFF; clone size: NA; V gene: TRBV6-4; D gene: TRBD1; J gene: TRBJ1-1
CDR3 DNA: TGCGCCAGCAGCCAAGATGTACAAGGAGGTGGGCAAGAGACCCAGTACTTC; CDR3 protein: CASSQDVQGGGQETQYF; clone size: NA; V gene: TRBV4-3; D gene: NA; J gene: TRBJ2-5
CDR3 DNA: TGTGCCAGCAGCGTAGATGCGGGAGGCCCCCGAGAAACCGGGGAGCTGTTTTTT; CDR3 protein: CASSVDAGGPRETGELFF; clone size: NA; V gene: TRBV9; D gene: TRBD2; J gene: TRBJ2-2
CDR3 DNA: TGCAGCATAGGGAGCGGCTACAATGAGCAGTTCTTC; CDR3 protein: CSIGSGYNEQFF; clone size: NA; V gene: TRBV29-1; D gene: NA; J gene: TRBJ2-1
CDR3 DNA: TGTGCCAGCAGCCCCCAGGACAGCCTACCGAACACTGAAGCTTTCTTT; CDR3 protein: CASSPQDSLPNTEAFF; clone size: NA; V gene: TRBV9; D gene: NA; J gene: TRBJ1-1
CDR3 DNA: TGTGCCAGCAGTGCTCTTCGGCAGGGGAGTGGTCAGCCCCAGCATTTT; CDR3 protein: CASSALRQGSGQPQHF; clone size: NA; V gene: TRBV6-2/TRBV6-3; D gene: NA; J gene: TRBJ1-5
CDR3 DNA: TGTGCCAGCAATTCGGCCGGACTACAAACCTACGAGCAGTACTTC; CDR3 protein: CASNSAGLQTYEQYF; clone size: NA; V gene: TRBV28; D gene: NA; J gene: TRBJ2-7
CDR3 DNA: TGCAGTGCCATAACCGGGACTAGCGACAATGAGCAGTTCTTC; CDR3 protein: CSAITGTSDNEQFF; clone size: NA; V gene: TRBV20-1; D gene: TRBD2; J gene: TRBJ2-1
CDR3 DNA: TGTGCCAGCAGCGTAATAGGCTCTGGAGCCAACGTCCTGACTTTC; CDR3 protein: CASSVIGSGANVLTF; clone size: NA; V gene: TRBV9; D gene: NA; J gene: TRBJ2-6
CDR3 DNA: TGTGCCATCAGTGATGGACTACTTGAGCAGTTCTTC; CDR3 protein: CAISDGLLEQFF; clone size: NA; V gene: TRBV10-3; D gene: NA; J gene: TRBJ2-1
CDR3 DNA: TGCAGTGCTAGACTAGCGGGAGCCTCCTACGAGCAGTACTTC; CDR3 protein: CSARLAGASYEQYF; clone size: NA; V gene: TRBV20-1; D gene: TRBD2; J gene: TRBJ2-7
CDR3 DNA: TGTGCCAGCAGTTTAGCAGACTTTGGACGCCGAGCCCAAGAGACCCAGTACTTC; CDR3 protein: CASSLADFGRRAQETQYF; clone size: NA; V gene: TRBV12-3/TRBV12-4; D gene: NA; J gene: TRBJ2-5
CDR3 DNA: TGCAGCGTTGACTTAAGGAACACTGAAGCTTTCTTT; CDR3 protein: CSVDLRNTEAFF; clone size: NA; V gene: TRBV29-1; D gene: NA; J gene: TRBJ1-1
CDR3 DNA: TGTGCCAGCAGCCCCCACTACGAGCAGTACTTC; CDR3 protein: CASSPHYEQYF; clone size: many; V gene: TRBV6-2/TRBV6-3; D gene: NA; J gene: TRBJ2-7
CDR3 DNA: TGTGCCAGCAGTGGCAGAGCGAGGTCAGATACGCAGTATTTT; CDR3 protein: CASSGRARSDTQYF; clone size: NA; V gene: TRBV12-3/TRBV12-4; D gene: NA; J gene: TRBJ2-3
CDR3 DNA: TGTGCCAGCAGTTCCCCGGGCAGACACACCGGGGAGCTGTTTTTT; CDR3 protein: CASSSPGRHTGELFF; clone size: NA; V gene: TRBV12-3/TRBV12-4; D gene: NA; J gene: TRBJ2-2
CDR3 DNA: TGCAGCGTTGAAGCTCGGGGGTTTATGAGTGAAGCTTTCTTT; CDR3 protein: CSVEARGFMSEAFF; clone size: NA; V gene: TRBV29-1; D gene: NA; J gene: TRBJ1-1
CDR3 DNA: TGTGCCAGCAGCCTGGGCGGGGCGTCGAAAGAGACCCAGTACTTC; CDR3 protein: CASSLGGASKETQYF; clone size: NA; V gene: TRBV7-2; D gene: NA; J gene: TRBJ2-5
CDR3 DNA: TGTGCCAGCAGCTTGGGACTAGCGGGAGGTCAGGTGCAGTTCTTC; CDR3 protein: CASSLGLAGGQVQFF; clone size: NA; V gene: TRBV7-2; D gene: TRBD2; J gene: TRBJ2-1
CDR3 DNA: TGTGCCAGCAGTCCTGACGACGGAAACACCATATATTTT; CDR3 protein: CASSPDDGNTIYF; clone size: few; V gene: TRBV12-3/TRBV12-4; D gene: NA; J gene: TRBJ1-3
CDR3 DNA: TGTGCCAGCAGCTTAGTTGAGGGCCCCTACGAGCAGTACTTC; CDR3 protein: CASSLVEGPYEQYF; clone size: few; V gene: TRBV7-2; D gene: NA; J gene: TRBJ2-7
CDR3 DNA: TGTGCCAGCAGCGCCCCAGGGATGAATGAAAAACTGTTTTTT; CDR3 protein: CASSAPGMNEKLFF; clone size: many; V gene: TRBV7-9; D gene: NA; J gene: TRBJ1-4
CDR3 DNA: TGTGCCAGCAGGAAAGCTAACTATGGCTACACCTTC; CDR3 protein: CASRKANYGYTF; clone size: few; V gene: TRBV12-3/TRBV12-4; D gene: NA; J gene: TRBJ1-2
CDR3 DNA: TGCAGCGTTGGTGGAGAGGGCACAGATACGCAGTATTTT; CDR3 protein: CSVGGEGTDTQYF; clone size: few; V gene: TRBV29-1; D gene: NA; J gene: TRBJ2-3
CDR3 DNA: TGCGCCAGCAGAGCCCAGGGGTTAGGCACTGAAGCTTTCTTT; CDR3 protein: CASRAQGLGTEAFF; clone size: few; V gene: TRBV4-1; D gene: NA; J gene: TRBJ1-1
CDR3 DNA: TGCAGCGTTGAAGATGGGAAAAACGAGCAGTACTTC; CDR3 protein: CSVEDGKNEQYF; clone size: NA; V gene: TRBV29-1; D gene: NA; J gene: TRBJ2-7
CDR3 DNA: TGCAGCGTTGAAGACCGAAGGGGACAGTCCAACGAGCAGTACTTC; CDR3 protein: CSVEDRRGQSNEQYF; clone size: NA; V gene: TRBV29-1; D gene: TRBD1; J gene: TRBJ2-7
CDR3 DNA: TGCAGCGTTGAAGGGGTCAGGGCCCCAGATACGCAGTATTTT; CDR3 protein: CSVEGVRAPDTQYF; clone size: NA; V gene: TRBV29-1; D gene: NA; J gene: TRBJ2-3
CDR3 DNA: TGTGCCAGCAGCTTAGATCAGGCATCCCGCCGGGAGCAGTACTTC; CDR3 protein: CASSLDQASRREQYF; clone size: NA; V gene: TRBV11-2; D gene: NA; J gene: TRBJ2-7
CDR3 DNA: TGTGCCAGCAGTTACGGCCTTCAAGGGACCCAGTACTTC; CDR3 protein: CASSYGLQGTQYF; clone size: NA; V gene: TRBV6-2/TRBV6-3; D gene: NA; J gene: TRBJ2-5
CDR3 DNA: TGTGCCAGCAGCTCCCGCGGAGGTTACGAGCAGTACTTC; CDR3 protein: CASSSRGGYEQYF; clone size: many; V gene: TRBV7-6; D gene: NA; J gene: TRBJ2-7
CDR3 DNA: TGTGCCAGCAGCCTCATCCGGACTGAAGCTTTCTTT; CDR3 protein: CASSLIRTEAFF; clone size: NA; V gene: TRBV12-3/TRBV12-4; D gene: NA; J gene: TRBJ1-1
CDR3 DNA: TGTGCCAGCAGAAGGGGCACTGAAGCTTTCTTT; CDR3 protein: CASRRGTEAFF; clone size: NA; V gene: TRBV2; D gene: NA; J gene: TRBJ1-1